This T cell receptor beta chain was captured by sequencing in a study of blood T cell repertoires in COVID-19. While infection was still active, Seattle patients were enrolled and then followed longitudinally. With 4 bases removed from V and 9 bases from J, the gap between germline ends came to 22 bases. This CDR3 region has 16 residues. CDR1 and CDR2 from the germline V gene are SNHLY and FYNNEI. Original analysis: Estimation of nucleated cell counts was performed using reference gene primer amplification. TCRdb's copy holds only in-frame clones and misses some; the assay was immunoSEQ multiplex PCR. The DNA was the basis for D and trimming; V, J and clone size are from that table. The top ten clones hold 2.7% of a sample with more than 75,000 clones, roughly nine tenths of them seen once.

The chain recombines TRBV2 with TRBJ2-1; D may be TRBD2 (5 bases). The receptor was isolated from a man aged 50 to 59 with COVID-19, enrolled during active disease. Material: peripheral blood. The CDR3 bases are TGTGCCAGCAGTGTGCTCGGGGATTCACTAAGCGGTGAGCAGTTCTTC. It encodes CASSVLGDSLSGEQFF.